This T cell receptor (beta chain) was retrieved from a study of blood T cells in healthy people across ages (dated by TCRdb to the mid-2010s). For the wider study: Template switching captured roughly one uniquely barcoded TCR beta cDNA molecule per two T cells in model experiments. To track age-related changes in TCR beta repertoire diversity, the study relied on deep sequencing normalized with unique cDNA molecular identifiers. Four age groups were formed from the donors: young (average roughly 15 years), middle-aged (around 37), aged (roughly 56) and long-lived (around 82). For two donors (one aged 18 to 30 and one aged 80 or older), the study analyzed two additional independent replicas of 1 million unique cDNA reads from the same blood draw. Study-wide conclusions, independent of this receptor: Donor CMV infection status was unknown, potentially confounding age-related changes in expanded clonotypes. Estimates of total diversity based on one million sequenced T cells were considered lower bounds and underestimates. A strong correlation was found between observed TCR beta diversity and the percentage of naive T cells measured by flow cytometry. Compared with the aged group, the long-lived group had more naive CD4+ T cells, fewer expanded clones and increased TCR diversity, a pattern suggesting age selection. Observed TCR beta diversity per million T cells fell roughly linearly with age, and a significant reduction was already apparent by age roughly 40. Because profiling used bulk unsorted PBMCs, naive and antigen-experienced compartments could not be compared conclusively.

The germline V end is reduced by 3 bases and the J end by 2 bases; junction bases left unmatched: 3. The CDR3 holds 14 amino acids from the cysteine to the phenylalanine. The only DNA kept is the CDR3, 42 bases in frame from the first base. This clonotype was picked up a small number of times. The target of this receptor is not known. Per-nucleotide qualities are absent, and no much larger clonotype sits a single base away. The donors were roughly 39 Caucasian individuals from Russia, aged about 6 to 95 years, who were systemically healthy. Each donor gave around 9.9 milliliters of peripheral blood, collected into EDTA-treated Vacutainer tubes. Ficoll-Paque density-gradient centrifugation was used to isolate PBMCs, with at least 6.5 million obtained per sample. Total RNA was extracted from PBMCs with Trizol reagent, with at least 6 micrograms obtained per sample. For every donor, flow cytometry on a PBMC aliquot measured the percentage of naive CD45RAhigh/CD27high T cells.

Libraries were constructed by 5' RACE. Instrument used: Illumina HiSeq 2500. The second PCR ran for about 6 to 12 cycles and used a J-beta primer mix along with a sample-barcoded 5' primer. A unique molecular identifier was introduced onto each TCR beta cDNA molecule by a template-switch 5' adaptor carrying 12 random nucleotides. At least 2.5 million CDR3-containing paired-end reads were obtained from each sample. First-strand cDNA synthesis was performed from all RNA using the Mint cDNA synthesis kit, with priming by a TRBC-specific oligonucleotide. Following uracil-DNA glycosylase treatment, all cDNA underwent a first 18-cycle PCR with the universal primers M1SS and BC2_uni_R. As for how the authors treated the data: For normalization, 1 million high-quality reads, each with a distinct molecular identifier, were randomly selected from each sample. Reads sharing molecular identifiers were discarded rather than binned into consensus sequences. CDR3 identification, clonotype clustering and error correction used MiTCR with a Q25 quality threshold and the strictest error-elimination algorithm. A nonparametric unseen species model using Euler transformation provided a lower-bound estimate of total TCR beta diversity. The public sequencing data were trimmed at Q25 with fastp and processed into clonotypes with MiXCR by TCRdb, which kept only in-frame beta chains. Here each entry gathers all rows of one CDR3 protein and keeps the most common genes and DNA. The V and J calls were not made by the authors but by TCRdb's processing. Within this sample are hundreds of thousands of distinct CDR3 sequences, with about 27% of them counted one time only. The ten largest make up approximately 3.7% of the sample.

The same specimen was also included in a second study, on T cells of mothers and their children. From that second study: The donors were nine systemically healthy Caucasian individuals, made up of three mothers and their six children. cDNA synthesis consumed the entire amount of extracted RNA, loaded at around 1.5 ug RNA in each 15 ul reaction. In the second PCR, the M1S primer introduced both the sample barcodes and 2-4 random nucleotides. Over 9 million TCR beta CDR3 reads were obtained for each mother, and millions of reads were obtained for each child. Thymic selection shapes the output of TCR recombination in a similar way in related and unrelated pairs, and inherited differences have a minor effect. Related mother-child pairs always showed normalized repertoire overlap that was slightly higher than in unrelated mother-child pairs, though the difference was never significant. No persistent microchimeric T cell clones were found, with a detection sensitivity of roughly 100 clones per million clonotypes. To look for features that set related mother-child pairs apart from unrelated individuals, the researchers ran deep NGS to compare the TCR beta repertoires of mothers and children. Mothers averaged roughly 40 +/- 4 years of age and children averaged roughly 10 +/- 4 years. After adapters were ligated using NEBNext reagents, the libraries underwent 100+100 nt paired-end sequencing on an Illumina HiSeq 2000. To prevent cross-contamination, the mother and child libraries were prepared one month apart and sequenced in separate runs. For each donor, somewhere between roughly 450,000 and 2,100,000 distinct TCR beta clonotypes were identified. Naive TCR beta clonotypes were estimated from low-frequency clonotypes matched to each donor's FACS-determined naive share, without sorting.

The receptor's source is a boy younger than 10 in good health. Sequenced input: blood. This receptor chain uses TRBV12-3 or TRBV12-4 and TRBJ2-5; 7 bases in between match TRBD1. The sequence in DNA is TGTGCCAGCAGTTTCTCGGACAGGCAAGAGACCCAGTACTTC. The encoded protein is CASSFSDRQETQYF.